A selection of T cell receptor beta chains follows, all from one sample in a study of cytomegalovirus exposure and HLA in healthy donors. The data were produced by immunoSEQ multiplex PCR, yet TCRdb's version contains in-frame clones alone and is incomplete. Among about 250,000 clones listed, roughly two thirds were seen once. Specimen: PBMCs. These receptors were taken from a female donor in good health and CMV-seronegative. Each CDR3 is given with its conserved first and last residue. Fields, in order: J gene, V gene, CDR3 protein.

>TRBJ1-4|TRBV6-1
CASSGGDRVELIVYEKLFF
>TRBJ1-1|TRBV19
CASRAYGQDTEAFF
>TRBJ2-7|TRBV6-1
CASSDPLRTSGSHEQYF
>TRBJ2-1|TRBV5-1
CASSSVSGDSYNEQFF
>TRBJ2-7|TRBV7-9
CASSSTRVEQYF
>TRBJ2-7|TRBV5-6
CASSLDTEAHYEQYF
>TRBJ2-5|TRBV5-4
CASSLGLVETQYF
>TRBJ1-6|TRBV7-9
CASSPDTSSYNSPLHF
>TRBJ2-3|TRBV6-5
CASSYSSLADTQYF
>TRBJ2-5|TRBV7-8
CASSSLGQGAGTQYF
>TRBJ2-1|TRBV10-3
CAISGGQGSYNEQFF
>TRBJ1-2|TRBV18
CASSPEAENYGYTF
>TRBJ2-3|TRBV13
CASSPRQGTDTQYF
>TRBJ1-1|TRBV6-5
CASSYLRDTEAFF
>TRBJ2-3|TRBV14
CASSPTTGFFTDTQYF
>TRBJ2-5|TRBV5-1
CASSWFGTGFRETQYF
>TRBJ1-2|TRBV6-5
CASRGANYGYTF
>TRBJ1-1|TRBV7-9
CASSPQSRKNTEAFF
>TRBJ2-7|TRBV11-2
CASSRQGSSYEQYF
>TRBJ2-7|TRBV5-5
CASSLGAGGPYEQYF
>TRBJ2-7|TRBV29-1
CSVTGKGNEQYF
>TRBJ2-1|TRBV18
CASSPQLAGDEQFF
>TRBJ2-7|TRBV4-1
CASSPLVGQGVAEQYF